This TCR beta chain appears in the sequencing data of a study of CD8 T cells in ankylosing spondylitis (TCRdb year 2017). Some background on the complete study: T cell receptor beta repertoires were profiled in healthy donors and ankylosing spondylitis patients so that disease-linked TCR variants could be found. The full study cohort was made up of about two dozen ankylosing spondylitis patients and 95 to 130 healthy donors. Samples of peripheral blood were taken, and for ankylosing spondylitis patients, synovial fluid was collected as well.

These reads were obtained on an Illumina HiSeq 2500. Quantitative 5'-RACE with molecular barcodes was the method used to prepare the TCR beta libraries. As for the authors' bioinformatics: A new computational method based on a probabilistic model of VDJ rearrangement was used to identify disease-linked TCR variants. The public sequencing data were trimmed at Q25 with fastp and processed into clonotypes with MiXCR by TCRdb, which kept only in-frame beta chains. CDR3 protein duplicates are merged, each entry listing the most common genes and DNA. The V and J calls shown here were made by TCRdb, not taken from the authors' results. This sample gives about 200,000 distinct CDR3 sequences in total; around 13% of them show up just once. The ten largest clonotypes hold 16% of the sample. Turning to this clonotype: Its antigen remains undetermined. No quality values exist for individual bases; no much larger clone is one base distant.

Including cysteine and phenylalanine, the CDR3 has 15 amino acids. The CDR3 DNA has 45 bases and is translated from base 1. Trimmed from V: 6 bases; trimmed from J: 2 bases; junction bases lacking a gene match: 6. On the study overall, not on this receptor specifically: Some motif variants were previously reported in synovial fluid and blood of reactive arthritis patients, suggesting common disease-initiation mechanisms. A TCR beta motif made up of several highly homologous amino acid variants appeared to be characteristic of blood from ankylosing spondylitis patients. The disease-linked clones were reported as significantly enriched in matched synovial fluid samples from ankylosing spondylitis patients. In peripheral blood, the disease-linked clones were found at relatively low frequencies and had a CD8+ phenotype.

Sequencing used blood, either unsorted or a sorted T cell fraction (not recorded which). The sequence links TRBV12-3 or TRBV12-4 to TRBJ2-1; 8 of the junction bases match TRBD2. The source is a male donor with ankylosing spondylitis or in good health (not recorded which). Here is the DNA: TGTGCCAGCAGCTCTTCGGGGGGGCCCTACAATGAGCAGTTCTTC. This is translated as CASSSSGGPYNEQFF.